The 3 T cell receptor beta chains listed next were all sequenced from one sample in a study of blood T cell repertoires in COVID-19. This table comes from immunoSEQ multiplex PCR, and its TCRdb copy is limited to in-frame clones, with some not included. Of 75,000 or so clones listed, roughly 80% are singletons. Sequenced input: peripheral blood. The receptors derive from a woman in her seventies with acute or convalescent COVID-19.

The table lists this clone with a count of one. J is TRBJ2-5 and V is TRBV24-1; a weak D match, TRBD1 (5 bases). Trimming removed 0 bases at V and 5 bases at J, with 15 bases between. The germline gives CDR1 KGHDR, CDR2 SFDVKD. The CDR3 totals 16 residues. CDR3 protein: CATSDLGQGEAETQYF. The CDR3 DNA follows: TGTGCCACCAGTGATTTGGGCCAGGGCGAAGCGGAGACCCAGTACTTC.

The V call is TRBV3-1 (or the pseudogene TRBV3-2), the J call TRBJ1-2; D ambiguous. CDR1 and CDR2 (germline): LGHDT, YNNKEL (reference sequence). The CDR3 consists of 14 residues. With 0 bases removed from V and 4 bases from J, the gap between germline ends came to 9 bases. The CDR3 loop reads CASSQDSTAYGYTF. The CDR3 DNA reads as TGTGCCAGCAGCCAAGACTCCACAGCCTATGGCTACACCTTC.

V gene TRBV14 combines with J gene TRBJ2-7, with 7 bases fitting TRBD1. CDR3 size: 18 residues. Trimming took 1 base from V and 1 from J; bases not matched to a gene: 13. Germline CDR1 SGHDN, CDR2 FVKESK. The CDR3: CASSQAQRGLFGSYEQYF. DNA of the CDR3: TGTGCCAGCAGCCAAGCACAAAGGGGGCTCTTCGGATCCTACGAGCAGTACTTC.